These 26 T cell receptor beta chains were sequenced from one sample in a study of CD8 T cells in ankylosing spondylitis. One entry per CDR3 protein results from TCRdb running MiXCR on the 5' RACE reads. Of more than 30,000 distinct CDR3 sequences listed, 13% are singletons. Sequencing was performed on synovial fluid, either unsorted or a sorted T cell fraction (not recorded which). The origin of the receptors is a male donor with ankylosing spondylitis.

J is TRBJ2-1 and V is TRBV5-1; 7 bases fit TRBD2. Germline CDR1 is SGHRS and CDR2 is YFSETQ. V trimming: 3 bases; J trimming: 7 bases; junction bases outside the gene matches: 7. This CDR3 contains 14 residues. The CDR3 DNA reads TGCGCCAGCAGCTCGTGGCGGGAGTGGAATGAGCAGTTCTTC. Amino acid sequence: CASSSWREWNEQFF.

This clonotype occurred many times. This sequence joins TRBV20-1 and TRBJ2-7; D may match TRBD1 or TRBD2 (5 bases each). CDR3 length: 17 amino acids. Germline V gives CDR1 DFQATT, CDR2 SNEGSKA (reference sequence). V lost 3 bases to trimming and J lost 0 bases, with 21 bases between them. CDR3 protein: CSASRAGPTSPSYEQYF. The CDR3 nucleotides read TGCAGTGCTAGCAGGGCGGGTCCTACCTCTCCCTCCTACGAGCAGTACTTC.

For the CDR3, the DNA is TGTGCCAGCAGTTTAGTTGGACAGGGAATTGGAAAACTGTTTTTT. Translated: CASSLVGQGIGKLFF. V is TRBV12-3 or TRBV12-4 and J is TRBJ1-4; 8 nucleotides line up with TRBD1. V lost 1 base and J lost 10; bases outside the gene matches: 8. The length of the CDR3 is 15 residues.

This clonotype was found many times. This chain links TRBV6-2 or TRBV6-3 with TRBJ2-2; 7 bases agree with TRBD2. V shed 5 bases, J shed 6 bases, and the junction held 3 bases outside the gene matches. The CDR3 consists of 13 residues. Germline V gene data show CDR1 as MNHEY and CDR2 as SVGEGT. CDR3 nucleotides: TGTGCCAGCAGTACGCGGGAGCCCGGGGAGCTGTTTTTT. It encodes CASSTREPGELFF.

The chain has TRBV24-1 and TRBJ2-1; 7 bases map to TRBD2. Trimming took 4 bases from V and 15 from J; bases not matched to a gene: 11. CDR3 length: 13 amino acids. Germline V CDR1 and CDR2: KGHDR, SFDVKD. CDR3 region: CATSDPLAYVRFF. CDR3 coding DNA: TGTGCCACCAGTGACCCACTAGCGTACGTTCGGTTCTTC.

This clonotype was counted many times. This chain links TRBV7-2 with TRBJ2-7; 7 bases line up with TRBD2. The germline gives CDR1 SGHTA, CDR2 FQGNSA. The trim removed 5 bases at V and 3 bases at J, leaving 10 bases unmatched. The CDR3 covers 15 residues. CDR3 DNA sequence: TGTGCCAGCAGCATGCACGGGACTACCTTCTACGAGCAGTACTTC. The encoded protein is CASSMHGTTFYEQYF.

In its sample, this clonotype was seen a few times. This chain connects TRBV20-1 to TRBJ2-4; no firm D call. Per germline, CDR1 DFQATT and CDR2 SNEGSKA (reference sequence). This CDR3 has 12 residues. The CDR3 spells CSGQWGRDIQYF. DNA for the CDR3: TGCAGCGGTCAATGGGGTCGGGACATTCAGTACTTC.

This clonotype was found a few times. The chain has TRBV7-9 and TRBJ1-1, with no clear D. In germline, CDR1 is SEHNR, CDR2 FQNEAQ (reference sequence). The V and J ends lost 4 bases and 3 bases respectively, with 9 bases between them. The CDR3 is made up of 13 amino acids. CDR3 in amino acids: CASSSFRDTEAFF. The CDR3 region has the DNA TGTGCCAGCAGCTCTTTCAGAGACACTGAAGCTTTCTTT. The full variable domain, completed using reference TRBV7-9 and TRBJ1-1, is DTGVSQNPRHKITKRGQNVTFRCDPISEHNRLYWYRQTLGQGPEFLTYFQNEAQLEKSRLLSDRFSAERPKGSFSTLEIQRTEQGDSAMYLCASSSFRDTEAFFGQGTRLTVV.

This clonotype has ten or more counts. The chain is built from TRBV11-2 and TRBJ1-4; 7 bases match TRBD1. The V segment lost 4 bases and the J segment 5 bases; nucleotides outside the gene matches: 7. Germline values: CDR1 SGHAT, CDR2 FQNNGV. The CDR3 length is 15 residues. This chain's CDR3 is CASSWTGQMNEKLFF. Here the CDR3 DNA reads TGTGCCAGCAGCTGGACGGGACAGATGAATGAAAAACTGTTTTTT.

This clonotype has a count of ten or more. The chain combines TRBV5-6 with TRBJ1-2; D is possibly TRBD1 (6 bases). The ends were cut back, 5 bases at V and 0 bases at J, with 20 bases in the middle. Germline lookup yields CDR1 SGHDT and CDR2 YYEEEE. This CDR3 spans 17 amino acids. The DNA for the CDR3 is TGTGCCAGCAGGACCCGGACAGCACCCCTAGCTAACTATGGCTACACCTTC. Amino acid sequence: CASRTRTAPLANYGYTF.

Comment on this clonotype: The junction departs from germline at one end; a sequencing error may be responsible. The chain joins TRBV25-1 to TRBJ1-1; D gene unclear. CDR1 MGHDK and CDR2 SYGVNS come from the germline V gene. The CDR3 consists of 14 residues. As DNA, the CDR3 is TGTGCCAACAGTACCGGGGATTCCGCCACTGAAGCTTTCTTT. Translating gives CANSTGDSATEAFF.

This clonotype occurred a few times. This chain links TRBV4-2 with TRBJ2-1, with D tentatively TRBD2 (6 bases). Germline CDR1 and CDR2: LGHNA and YNFKEQ. V lost 3 bases to trimming and J lost 8 bases, with 11 bases between them. The CDR3 is 13 residues long. In DNA, the CDR3 is TGTGCCAGCAGCCAGGAACTAGCAGATGAGCAGTTCTTC. As protein: CASSQELADEQFF.

This clonotype showed up many times. The rearrangement joins TRBV7-6 to TRBJ1-1; TRBD1 matches at 9 bases. CDR3 length equals 14 residues. V dropped 1 base and J dropped 3; count of bases not matched to a gene: 0. The V gene's germline CDR1 is SGHVS and CDR2 FNYEAQ. CDR3 loop: CASSLGTGDTEAFF. CDR3 in DNA: TGTGCCAGCAGCTTAGGGACAGGGGACACTGAAGCTTTCTTT.

The chain has TRBV7-9 and TRBJ2-2; D may be TRBD1 (6 bases). Germline lookup yields CDR1 SEHNR and CDR2 FQNEAQ (reference sequence). The CDR3 consists of 14 residues. Deletions cut 6 bases from V and 6 bases from J, with 14 bases between. The CDR3 here is CASSQGGWSGELFF. The DNA for the CDR3 is TGTGCCAGCAGTCAAGGGGGATGGTCCGGGGAGCTGTTTTTT.

The V call is TRBV6-2 or TRBV6-3, the J call TRBJ2-2, with TRBD1 identical over 7 bases. CDR1 is MNHEY and CDR2 is SVGEGT in the germline V gene. The CDR3 is made up of 16 amino acids. V was pared by 5 bases and J by 0 bases, with 6 bases of the junction left unmatched. The CDR3 is CASSPRDRANTGELFF. As DNA, the CDR3 is TGTGCCAGCAGTCCCCGCGACAGGGCGAACACCGGGGAGCTGTTTTTT.

There are a few counts of this clonotype. The genes are TRBV11-2 and TRBJ1-5, with D unresolved. The germline V gene encodes CDR1 SGHAT and CDR2 FQNNGV. There are 14 residues in the CDR3. The V gene lost 1 base and the J gene lost 6 bases, with 10 bases spanning the gap. CDR3 nucleotides: TGTGCCAGCAGCTTAGGGGGATTCGGTCAGCCCCAGCATTTT. This encodes CASSLGGFGQPQHF. Variable domain in full (rest from reference TRBV11-2 and TRBJ1-5): EAGVAQSPRYKIIEKRQSVAFWCNPISGHATLYWYQQILGQGPKLLIQFQNNGVVDDSQLPKDRFSAERLKGVDSTLKIQPAKLEDSAVYLCASSLGGFGQPQHFGDGTRLSIL.

This clonotype has at least ten counts. The chain is built from TRBV7-9 and TRBJ1-1; D remains ambiguous. From germline, CDR1 is SEHNR and CDR2 FQNEAQ (reference sequence). The CDR3 has 14 amino acids. Deletions cut 3 bases from V and 1 base from J, with 9 bases between. CDR3 residues: CASSLDGWNTEAFF. In DNA, the CDR3 is TGTGCCAGCAGCTTGGACGGCTGGAACACTGAAGCTTTCTTT.

The chain links TRBV27 to TRBJ1-1, with no clear D. Germline CDR1 is MNHEY and CDR2 is SMNVEV (reference sequence). The V end lost 4 bases, the J end lost 0 bases, and 9 bases lay between the germline ends. CDR3 length equals 14 residues. The CDR3 bases are TGTGCCAGCAGTTCCCCGAGGGTGAACACTGAAGCTTTCTTT. Encoded protein: CASSSPRVNTEAFF.

The chain uses TRBV28 and TRBJ2-3; 8 nucleotides agree with TRBD2. Unmatched junction bases numbered 3, after V lost 1 base and J lost 0 bases. The CDR3 runs 16 residues. The germline CDR1 and CDR2 sequences are MDHEN and SYDVKM. CDR3 in amino acids: CASSLSLAGSTDTQYF. DNA of the CDR3: TGTGCCAGCAGTTTATCTCTAGCGGGTAGCACAGATACGCAGTATTTT.

This clonotype has at least ten counts. The V gene is TRBV6-2 or TRBV6-3, the J gene TRBJ2-7; 9 bases match TRBD2. The CDR3 loop spans 13 amino acids. V trimming: 5 bases; J trimming: 6 bases; junction bases outside the gene matches: 5. Germline V CDR1 and CDR2: MNHEY, SVGEGT. In DNA form, the CDR3 reads TGTGCCAGCAGTAGCGGGAGGCCCGGCGAGCAGTACTTC. It encodes CASSSGRPGEQYF.

This clonotype was seen many times. J is TRBJ1-6 and V is TRBV27; the D is unclear. In germline, CDR1 is MNHEY, CDR2 SMNVEV (reference sequence). Trimming took off 3 bases at V and 10 bases at J, with 13 bases between the two ends. This CDR3 spans 14 amino acids. The DNA of the CDR3 is TGTGCCAGCAGTTTTTTGGGCTTTAGGTCACCCCTCCACTTT. It codes for CASSFLGFRSPLHF.

The V and J genes are TRBV25-1 and TRBJ2-3; D is unclear. The CDR3 consists of 16 residues. Trimming shortened V by 4 bases and J by 8 bases, and 22 bases separated the two germline ends. From germline, CDR1 is MGHDK and CDR2 SYGVNS. CDR3 nucleotides: TGTGCCAGCAGTGGTCGAGGTACACCGGCGCGAGGTACGCAGTATTTT. It translates to CASSGRGTPARGTQYF.

This clonotype has ten or more counts. The genes are TRBV12-3 or TRBV12-4 and TRBJ2-3; no clear D. The length of the CDR3 is 13 residues. The V gene lost 5 bases and the J gene lost 10 bases, with 16 bases spanning the gap. CDR3 in DNA: TGTGCCAGCAGTCTCCGGACGGTGGCATCGCAGTATTTT. Protein product: CASSLRTVASQYF.

This clonotype was counted ten times or more. The rearrangement joins TRBV28 to TRBJ2-2, with TRBD2 identical over 8 bases. CDR3 length: 19 residues. The junction had 12 bases not matched to a gene; V was cut back by 2 bases and J by 1 base. The germline V gene has CDR1 MDHEN and CDR2 SYDVKM. The CDR3 loop is CASSLRDLTSGQNTGELFF. The CDR3 coding sequence is TGTGCCAGCAGTTTACGGGACCTTACTAGCGGCCAGAACACCGGGGAGCTGTTTTTT.

Remarks on this clonotype: A much more abundant neighbour one base away suggests this may be a read error. The chain combines TRBV7-9 with TRBJ1-4; D gene unclear. Between the trimmed V and J ends, which lost 1 base and 10 bases, there was a span of 13 bases. The CDR3 consists of 14 residues. Looked up from germline, CDR1 is SEHNR and CDR2 is FQNEAQ (reference sequence). The CDR3, as DNA: TGTGCCAGCAGCTTAGGTGGCCCGACCGGAAAACTGTTTTTT. This translates into CASSLGGPTGKLFF.

The V and J genes are TRBV20-1 and TRBJ2-3; tentatively, D is TRBD1 or TRBD2 (5 bases each). CDR3 length: 16 amino acids. The germline CDR1 and CDR2 sequences are DFQATT and SNEGSKA (reference sequence). V lost 0 bases, J lost 2 bases, and 15 bases lay in between. CDR3 protein: CSARDISGQTTDTQYF. The CDR3 nucleotides are TGCAGTGCTAGAGATATCTCGGGGCAAACCACAGATACGCAGTATTTT.